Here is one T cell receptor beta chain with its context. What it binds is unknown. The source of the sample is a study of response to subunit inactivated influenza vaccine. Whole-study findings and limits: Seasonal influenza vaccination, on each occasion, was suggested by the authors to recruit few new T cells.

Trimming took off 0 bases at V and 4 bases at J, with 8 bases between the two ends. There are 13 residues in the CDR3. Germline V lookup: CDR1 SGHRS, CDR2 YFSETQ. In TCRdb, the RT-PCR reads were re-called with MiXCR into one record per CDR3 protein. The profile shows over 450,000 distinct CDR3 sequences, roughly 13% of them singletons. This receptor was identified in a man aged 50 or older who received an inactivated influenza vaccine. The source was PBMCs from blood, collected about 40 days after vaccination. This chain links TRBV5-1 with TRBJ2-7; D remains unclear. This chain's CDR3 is CASSLDQTYEQYF. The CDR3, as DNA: TGCGCCAGCAGCTTGGATCAGACTTACGAGCAGTACTTC.